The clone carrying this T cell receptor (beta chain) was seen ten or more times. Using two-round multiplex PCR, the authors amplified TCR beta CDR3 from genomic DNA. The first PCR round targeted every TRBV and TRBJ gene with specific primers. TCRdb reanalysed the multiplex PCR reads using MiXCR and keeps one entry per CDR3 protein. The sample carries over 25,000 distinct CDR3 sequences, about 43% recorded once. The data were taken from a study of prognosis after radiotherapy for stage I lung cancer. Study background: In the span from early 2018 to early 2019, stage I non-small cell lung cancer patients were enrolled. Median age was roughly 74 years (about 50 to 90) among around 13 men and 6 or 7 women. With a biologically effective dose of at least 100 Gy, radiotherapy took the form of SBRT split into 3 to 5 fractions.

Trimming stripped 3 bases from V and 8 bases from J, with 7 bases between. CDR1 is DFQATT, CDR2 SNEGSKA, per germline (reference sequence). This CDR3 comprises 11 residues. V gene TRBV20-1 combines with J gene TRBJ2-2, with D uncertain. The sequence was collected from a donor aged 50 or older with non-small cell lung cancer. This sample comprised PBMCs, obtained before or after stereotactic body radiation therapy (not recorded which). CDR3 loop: CSASRSGELFF. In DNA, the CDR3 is TGCAGTGCTAGCAGGTCTGGGGAGCTGTTTTTT.